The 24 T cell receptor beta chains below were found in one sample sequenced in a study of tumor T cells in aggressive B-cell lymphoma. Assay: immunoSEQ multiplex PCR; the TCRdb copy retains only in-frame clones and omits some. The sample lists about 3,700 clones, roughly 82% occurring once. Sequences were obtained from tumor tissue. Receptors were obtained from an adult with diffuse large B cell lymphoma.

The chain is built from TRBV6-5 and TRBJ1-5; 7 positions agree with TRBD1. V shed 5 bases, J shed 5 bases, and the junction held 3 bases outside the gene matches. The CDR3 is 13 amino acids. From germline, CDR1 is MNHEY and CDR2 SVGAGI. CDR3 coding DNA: TGTGCCAGCAGTACAGGGGTCCATCAGCCCCAGCATTTT. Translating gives CASSTGVHQPQHF.

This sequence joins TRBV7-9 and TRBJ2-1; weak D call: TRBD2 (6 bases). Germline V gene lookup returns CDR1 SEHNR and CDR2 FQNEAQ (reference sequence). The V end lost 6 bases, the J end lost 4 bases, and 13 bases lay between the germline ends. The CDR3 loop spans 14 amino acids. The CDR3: CASSSTSWYNEQFF. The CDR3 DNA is TGTGCCAGCAGTAGTACTAGCTGGTACAATGAGCAGTTCTTC.

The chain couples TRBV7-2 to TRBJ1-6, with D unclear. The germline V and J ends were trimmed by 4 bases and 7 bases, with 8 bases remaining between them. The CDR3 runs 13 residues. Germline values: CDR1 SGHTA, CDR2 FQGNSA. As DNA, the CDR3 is TGTGCCAGCAGCTCATCAGTGAATTCACCCCTCCACTTT. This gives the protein CASSSSVNSPLHF.

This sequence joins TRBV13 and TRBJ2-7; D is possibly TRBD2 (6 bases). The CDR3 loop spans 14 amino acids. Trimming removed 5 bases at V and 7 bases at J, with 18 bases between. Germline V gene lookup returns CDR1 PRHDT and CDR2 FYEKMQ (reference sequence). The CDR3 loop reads CASSTIGLPGEQYF. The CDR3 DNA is TGTGCCAGCAGCACCATAGGACTACCCGGGGAGCAGTACTTC.

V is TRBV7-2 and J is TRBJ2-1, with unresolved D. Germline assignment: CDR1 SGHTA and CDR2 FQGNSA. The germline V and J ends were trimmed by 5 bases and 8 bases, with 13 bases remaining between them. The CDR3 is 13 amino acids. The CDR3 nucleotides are TGTGCCAGCAGCCATACTGCCTCGGATGAGCAGTTCTTC. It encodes CASSHTASDEQFF.

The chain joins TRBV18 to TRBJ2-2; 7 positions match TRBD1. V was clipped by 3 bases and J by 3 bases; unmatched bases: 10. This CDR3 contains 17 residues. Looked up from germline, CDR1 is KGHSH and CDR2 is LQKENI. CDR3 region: CASSPILNRGDTGELFF. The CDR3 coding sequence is TGTGCCAGCTCACCGATTTTAAACAGGGGAGACACCGGGGAGCTGTTTTTT.

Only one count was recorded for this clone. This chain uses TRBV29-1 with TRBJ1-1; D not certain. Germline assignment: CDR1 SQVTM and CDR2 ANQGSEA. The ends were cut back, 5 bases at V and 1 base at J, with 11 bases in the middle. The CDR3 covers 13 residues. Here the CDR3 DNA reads TGCAGCGTTTTACTACTTACGAACACTGAAGCTTTCTTT. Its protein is CSVLLLTNTEAFF.

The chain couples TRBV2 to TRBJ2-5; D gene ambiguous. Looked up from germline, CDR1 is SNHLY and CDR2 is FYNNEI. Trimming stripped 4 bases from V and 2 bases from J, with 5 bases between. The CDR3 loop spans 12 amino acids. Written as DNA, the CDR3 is TGTGCCAGCAGTGTCGGGCAAGAGACCCAGTACTTC. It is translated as CASSVGQETQYF.

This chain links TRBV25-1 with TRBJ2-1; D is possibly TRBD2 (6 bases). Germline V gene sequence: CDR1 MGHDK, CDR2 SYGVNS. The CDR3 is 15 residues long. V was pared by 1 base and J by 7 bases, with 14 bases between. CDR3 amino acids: CASSESRGSLNEQFF. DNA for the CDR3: TGTGCCAGCAGTGAATCACGGGGGTCATTAAATGAGCAGTTCTTC.

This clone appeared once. The CDR3 nucleotides read TGTGCCAGCAGTCCTAGACTGTCCCCCCACGAGCAGTACTTC. As protein: CASSPRLSPHEQYF. The chain carries TRBV28 and TRBJ2-7, with D unresolved. V lost 5 bases and J lost 5, with 16 bases in between. The CDR3 consists of 14 residues. Germline V gene lookup returns CDR1 MDHEN and CDR2 SYDVKM.

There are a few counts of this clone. Here the CDR3 reads CASSAQGNTEAFF. In DNA form, the CDR3 reads TGCGCCAGCAGCGCACAGGGGAACACTGAAGCTTTCTTT. The gene calls are TRBV5-1 and TRBJ1-1; possibly TRBD1 for D (6 bases). There are 13 residues in the CDR3. Germline CDR1 reads SGHRS; CDR2 reads YFSETQ. V was clipped by 4 bases and J by 1 base, with 8 bases between them.

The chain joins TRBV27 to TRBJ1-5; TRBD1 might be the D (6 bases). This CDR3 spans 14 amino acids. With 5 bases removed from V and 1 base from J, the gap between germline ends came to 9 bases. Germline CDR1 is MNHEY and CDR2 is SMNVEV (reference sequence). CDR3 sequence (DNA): TGTGCCAGCAGTCGCGACAGGAGCAATCAGCCCCAGCATTTT. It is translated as CASSRDRSNQPQHF.

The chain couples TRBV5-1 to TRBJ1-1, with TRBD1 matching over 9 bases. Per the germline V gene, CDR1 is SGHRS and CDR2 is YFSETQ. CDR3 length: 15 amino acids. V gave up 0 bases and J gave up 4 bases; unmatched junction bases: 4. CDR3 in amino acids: CASSLAGQGSTEAFF. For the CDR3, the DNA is TGCGCCAGCAGCTTGGCAGGACAGGGGAGCACTGAAGCTTTCTTT.

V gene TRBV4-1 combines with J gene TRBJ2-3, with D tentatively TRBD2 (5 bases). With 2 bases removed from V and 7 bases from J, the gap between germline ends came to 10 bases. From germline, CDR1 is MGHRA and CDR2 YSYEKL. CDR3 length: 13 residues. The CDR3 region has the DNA TGCGCCAGCAGCCAATTAGCGTATAATACGCAGTATTTT. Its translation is CASSQLAYNTQYF.

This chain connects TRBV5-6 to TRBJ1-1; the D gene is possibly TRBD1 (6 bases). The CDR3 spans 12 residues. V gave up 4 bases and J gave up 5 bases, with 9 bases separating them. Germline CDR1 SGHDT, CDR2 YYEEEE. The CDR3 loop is CASSRTGTEAFF. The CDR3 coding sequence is TGTGCCAGCAGCCGTACAGGGACTGAAGCTTTCTTT.

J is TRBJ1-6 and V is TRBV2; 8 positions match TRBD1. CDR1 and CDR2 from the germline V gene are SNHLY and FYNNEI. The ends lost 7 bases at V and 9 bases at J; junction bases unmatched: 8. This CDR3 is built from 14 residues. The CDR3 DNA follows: TGTGCCAGCATCCCGGGACAGGTGGCTTCACCCCTCCACTTT. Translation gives CASIPGQVASPLHF.

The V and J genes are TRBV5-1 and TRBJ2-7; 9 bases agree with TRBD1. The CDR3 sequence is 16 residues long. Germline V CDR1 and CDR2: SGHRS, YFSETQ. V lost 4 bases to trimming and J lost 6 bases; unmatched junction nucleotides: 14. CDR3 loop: CASSRTGTGWLSEQYF. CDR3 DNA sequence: TGCGCCAGCAGCCGAACGGGGACAGGGTGGCTATCCGAGCAGTACTTC.

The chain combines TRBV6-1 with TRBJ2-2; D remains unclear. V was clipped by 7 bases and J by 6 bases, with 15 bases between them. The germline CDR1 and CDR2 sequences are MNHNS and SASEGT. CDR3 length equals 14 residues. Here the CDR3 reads CASKSESRAGELFF. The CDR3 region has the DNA TGTGCCAGCAAGAGCGAGAGTCGAGCCGGGGAGCTGTTTTTT.

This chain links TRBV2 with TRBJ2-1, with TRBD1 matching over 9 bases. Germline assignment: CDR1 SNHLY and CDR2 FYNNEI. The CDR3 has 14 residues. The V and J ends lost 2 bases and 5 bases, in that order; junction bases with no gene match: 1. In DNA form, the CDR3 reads TGTGCCAGCAGTGAAAGACAGGGGGACAATGAGCAGTTCTTC. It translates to CASSERQGDNEQFF.

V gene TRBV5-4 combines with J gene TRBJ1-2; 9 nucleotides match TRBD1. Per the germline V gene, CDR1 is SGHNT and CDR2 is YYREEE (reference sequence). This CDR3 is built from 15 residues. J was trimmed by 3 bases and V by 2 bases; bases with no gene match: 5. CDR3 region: CASSFDRGYDYGYTF. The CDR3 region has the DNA TGTGCCAGCAGCTTTGACAGGGGGTACGACTATGGCTACACCTTC.

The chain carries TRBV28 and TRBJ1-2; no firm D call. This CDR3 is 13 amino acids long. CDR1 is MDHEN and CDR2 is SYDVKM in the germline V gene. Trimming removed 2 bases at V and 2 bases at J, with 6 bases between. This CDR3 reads CASSLPLNYGYTF. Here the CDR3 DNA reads TGTGCCAGCAGTTTACCACTCAACTATGGCTACACCTTC.

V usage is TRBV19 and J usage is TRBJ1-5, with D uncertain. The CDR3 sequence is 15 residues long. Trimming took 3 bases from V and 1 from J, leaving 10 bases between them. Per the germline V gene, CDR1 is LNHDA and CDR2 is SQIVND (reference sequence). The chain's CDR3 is CASSIFGKSNQPQHF. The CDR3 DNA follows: TGTGCCAGTAGTATCTTCGGTAAGAGCAATCAGCCCCAGCATTTT.

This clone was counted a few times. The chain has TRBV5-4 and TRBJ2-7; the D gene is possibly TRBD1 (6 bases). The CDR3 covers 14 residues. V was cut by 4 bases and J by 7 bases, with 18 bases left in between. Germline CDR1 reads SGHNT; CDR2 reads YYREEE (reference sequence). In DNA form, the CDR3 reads TGTGCCAGCAGCAAGGAAGGGGGTGATAGGGAGCAGTACTTC. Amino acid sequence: CASSKEGGDREQYF. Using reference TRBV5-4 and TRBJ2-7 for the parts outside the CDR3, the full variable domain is ETGVTQSPTHLIKTRGQQVTLRCSSQSGHNTVSWYQQALGQGPQFIFQYYREEENGRGNFPPRFSGLQFPNYSSELNVNALELDDSALYLCASSKEGGDREQYFGPGTRLTVT.

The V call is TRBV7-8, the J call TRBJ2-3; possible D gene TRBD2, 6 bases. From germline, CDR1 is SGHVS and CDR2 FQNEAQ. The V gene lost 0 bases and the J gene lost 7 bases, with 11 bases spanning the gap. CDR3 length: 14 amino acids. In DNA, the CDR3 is TGTGCCAGCAGCTTAGCTAGCGGCGATCATACGCAGTATTTT. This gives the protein CASSLASGDHTQYF.